These 28 T cell receptor beta chains share one sample of origin, sequenced in a study of neoadjuvant anti-PD-1 for oral cavity cancer (dated by TCRdb to the early 2020s). Library method: the immunoSEQ multiplex PCR assay. This immuneACCESS table, as held by TCRdb, lists in-frame sequences with V and J called but not all clones. Of the missing ones, under half trace to an unresolved V gene in checked studies; the others have no known cause. The sample table contains about 14,000 clones; only one count was recorded for 65% of them. Together, the top ten hold approximately 2.9% of the sample. Sample time point, as interpreted from the label and publication: before neoadjuvant nivolumab. The sample in question was PBMCs, obtained before nivolumab (anti-PD-1) treatment. Receptor source: a person between 35 and 79 years old with oral cavity squamous cell carcinoma.

This clone has just a few counts. The chain couples TRBV14 to TRBJ2-1, with 11 bases identical to TRBD2. Germline CDR1 reads SGHDN; CDR2 reads FVKESK. This CDR3 spans 14 amino acids. J was trimmed by 8 bases and V by 5 bases; bases with no gene match: 5. The CDR3 DNA reads as TGTGCCAGCAGCTATAGCGGGAGGGTCCATGAGCAGTTCTTC. Residues: CASSYSGRVHEQFF.

The chain has TRBV10-2 and TRBJ1-1; D remains ambiguous. This CDR3 has 13 amino acids. Germline V gene sequence: CDR1 WSHSY, CDR2 SAAADI. V gave up 8 bases and J gave up 0 bases, with 10 bases separating them. Here the CDR3 reads CASSPGMNTEAFF. The CDR3 nucleotides read TGCGCCAGCTCCCCCGGAATGAACACTGAAGCTTTCTTT.

V gene TRBV9 combines with J gene TRBJ2-3, with 7 bases identical to TRBD2. Germline V gene sequence: CDR1 SGDLS, CDR2 YYNGEE. The V and J ends lost 1 base and 6 bases, in that order; junction bases with no gene match: 14. The CDR3 loop spans 17 amino acids. Written as DNA, the CDR3 is TGTGCCAGCAGCGTAACAGCCTCGGGGGGAGGATTGGATACGCAGTATTTT. Encoded protein: CASSVTASGGGLDTQYF. Full variable domain (outside the CDR3, taken from reference TRBV9 and TRBJ2-3): DSGVTQTPKHLITATGQRVTLRCSPRSGDLSVYWYQQSLDQGLQFLIQYYNGEERAKGNILERFSAQQFPDLHSELNLSSLELGDSALYFCASSVTASGGGLDTQYFGPGTRLTVL.

By frequency in the sample, this clone is medium-sized. The J gene is TRBJ1-5, the V gene TRBV13, with 7 positions matching TRBD1. Germline loops: CDR1 PRHDT, CDR2 FYEKMQ (reference sequence). The CDR3 spans 17 residues. V lost 0 bases to trimming and J lost 3 bases; unmatched junction nucleotides: 8. CDR3 amino acids: CASSLGGGDRDNQPQHF. The CDR3 nucleotides are TGTGCCAGCAGCTTAGGAGGAGGAGACAGGGACAATCAGCCCCAGCATTTT.

This sequence joins TRBV5-1 and TRBJ2-5; either TRBD1 or TRBD2 may fit D (5 bases each). Trimming shortened V by 0 bases and J by 1 base, and 7 bases separated the two germline ends. CDR3 length: 14 residues. CDR1 and CDR2 from the germline V gene are SGHRS and YFSETQ. The CDR3 spells CASSLAGTQETQYF. CDR3 nucleotides: TGCGCCAGCAGCTTGGCTGGGACCCAAGAGACCCAGTACTTC.

V gene TRBV6-1 combines with J gene TRBJ2-1, with TRBD2 matching 10 bases. The CDR3 is 15 amino acids. Germline V gene lookup returns CDR1 MNHNS and CDR2 SASEGT. Trimming removed 6 bases from V and 6 bases from J; junction bases left unmatched: 8. The CDR3 sequence: CASRGLAEGGNEQFF. CDR3 DNA: TGTGCCAGCAGAGGACTAGCGGAGGGTGGCAATGAGCAGTTCTTC.

This sequence joins TRBV5-1 and TRBJ2-5; D not certain. CDR1 and CDR2 (germline): SGHRS, YFSETQ. The V and J ends lost 0 bases and 4 bases respectively, with 7 bases between them. The CDR3 spans 13 residues. The CDR3 nucleotides read TGCGCCAGCAGCTTGGCCCCAGGAGAGACCCAGTACTTC. Amino acid sequence: CASSLAPGETQYF.

V gene TRBV5-4 combines with J gene TRBJ2-4; D is perhaps TRBD1 (6 bases). Trimming cost V 4 bases and J 8 bases, with 13 bases left between them. The CDR3 length is 13 residues. Per the germline V gene, CDR1 is SGHNT and CDR2 is YYREEE (reference sequence). CDR3: CASSETTGYIQYF. The CDR3, as DNA: TGTGCCAGCAGCGAGACCACAGGGTACATTCAGTACTTC.

The chain couples TRBV9 to TRBJ1-2, with D hard to call. V lost 3 bases and J lost 9, with 15 bases in between. In germline, CDR1 is SGDLS, CDR2 YYNGEE. The CDR3 loop spans 13 amino acids. In DNA form, the CDR3 reads TGTGCCAGCAGCGCCTCCCTGGACGCGAGCTACACCTTC. It is translated as CASSASLDASYTF.

This chain uses TRBV5-1 with TRBJ2-5, with TRBD2 identical over 10 bases. The CDR3 runs 15 residues. The germline CDR1 and CDR2 sequences are SGHRS and YFSETQ. V lost 4 bases and J lost 1; bases outside the gene matches: 4. CDR3 loop: CASSNSGGRQETQYF. Written as DNA, the CDR3 is TGCGCCAGCAGCAATAGCGGGGGGCGCCAAGAGACCCAGTACTTC.

The chain has TRBV14 and TRBJ2-1; TRBD2 matches 8 bases. This CDR3 contains 16 residues. V shed 4 bases and J 4 bases; nucleotides not matched to a gene: 9. CDR1 and CDR2 from the germline V gene are SGHDN and FVKESK. The CDR3 spells CASSPRNAGGYNEQFF. CDR3 nucleotides: TGTGCCAGCAGCCCCCGCAACGCGGGAGGATACAATGAGCAGTTCTTC.

This chain connects TRBV19 to TRBJ1-2; a weak D match, TRBD1 (6 bases). Germline CDR1 LNHDA, CDR2 SQIVND (reference sequence). The V end lost 9 bases, the J end lost 4 bases, and 18 bases lay between the germline ends. The CDR3 extends over 14 amino acids. This chain's CDR3 is CASQRSGVSYGYTF. In nucleotides, the CDR3 is TGTGCCAGCCAGAGGTCAGGGGTTAGCTATGGCTACACCTTC.

The chain carries TRBV19 and TRBJ2-5; D is unclear. The V end was cut by 5 bases, the J end by 2 bases, with 12 bases between. The CDR3 length is 14 residues. Per the germline V gene, CDR1 is LNHDA and CDR2 is SQIVND (reference sequence). DNA for the CDR3: TGTGCCAGTAGTGACTCGCCCCAACAAGAGACCCAGTACTTC. Translating gives CASSDSPQQETQYF.

The V call is TRBV11-2, the J call TRBJ2-3, with 14 bases that match TRBD2. J was trimmed by 6 bases and V by 5 bases; bases with no gene match: 7. The CDR3 extends over 16 amino acids. Looked up from germline, CDR1 is SGHAT and CDR2 is FQNNGV. The CDR3 spells CASSHRLAGGPDTQYF. CDR3 nucleotides: TGTGCCAGCAGCCATCGACTAGCGGGGGGGCCGGATACGCAGTATTTT.

The V call is TRBV4-1, the J call TRBJ2-3, with D unclear. Trimming pared 3 bases from V and 1 base from J, leaving 11 bases between. The CDR3 runs 15 residues. CDR1 is MGHRA and CDR2 is YSYEKL in the germline V gene. This chain's CDR3 is CASSQEKDRTDTQYF. CDR3 DNA: TGCGCCAGCAGCCAGGAGAAGGATCGCACAGATACGCAGTATTTT.

This chain joins TRBV27 and TRBJ2-3, with 8 bases that match TRBD2. The V and J ends lost 9 bases and 3 bases, in that order; junction bases with no gene match: 8. The CDR3 has 14 amino acids. Germline V lookup: CDR1 MNHEY, CDR2 SMNVEV (reference sequence). The CDR3 nucleotides are TGTGCCAGTTGGAGCGGGAGTGGAACAGATACGCAGTATTTT. Its translation is CASWSGSGTDTQYF.

The V gene is TRBV6-1, the J gene TRBJ1-1; the D gene is possibly TRBD1 (5 bases). The CDR3 extends over 14 amino acids. Per germline, CDR1 MNHNS and CDR2 SASEGT. V was clipped by 7 bases and J by 0 bases, with 12 bases between them. The CDR3: CASTVRQMNTEAFF. CDR3 in DNA: TGTGCCAGCACGGTCAGACAGATGAACACTGAAGCTTTCTTT.

The chain employs TRBV9 and TRBJ2-2, with 7 bases matching TRBD1. CDR1 and CDR2 from the germline V gene are SGDLS and YYNGEE. This CDR3 is 15 amino acids long. Trimming removed 4 bases from V and 3 bases from J; junction bases left unmatched: 6. CDR3 loop: CASSHRDSYTGELFF. CDR3 nucleotides: TGTGCCAGCAGCCACCGGGACAGCTACACCGGGGAGCTGTTTTTT.

The chain employs TRBV15 and TRBJ1-1; D remains unclear. The CDR3 totals 15 residues. V lost 0 bases to trimming and J lost 5 bases, with 13 bases between them. Germline assignment: CDR1 LNHNV and CDR2 YYDKDF (reference sequence). This CDR3 is CATSRDRVGPTEAFF. In nucleotides, the CDR3 is TGTGCCACCAGCAGAGATCGGGTAGGGCCTACTGAAGCTTTCTTT.

This clone was seen only a few times. V usage is TRBV5-4 and J usage is TRBJ1-2, with 10 bases aligning to TRBD1. There are 15 residues in the CDR3. The V gene's germline CDR1 is SGHNT and CDR2 YYREEE (reference sequence). Losses at the gene ends were 6 bases for V and 4 bases for J; bases not matched to a gene: 9. CDR3 sequence reads: CASTFWDRGFYGYTF. DNA of the CDR3: TGTGCCAGCACCTTCTGGGACAGGGGATTCTATGGCTACACCTTC. Looking up the rest from reference TRBV5-4 and TRBJ1-2 gives the full variable domain: ETGVTQSPTHLIKTRGQQVTLRCSSQSGHNTVSWYQQALGQGPQFIFQYYREEENGRGNFPPRFSGLQFPNYSSELNVNALELDDSALYLCASTFWDRGFYGYTFGSGTRLTVV.

The V gene is TRBV6-5, the J gene TRBJ2-7, with D perhaps being TRBD1 or TRBD2 (5 bases each). Germline lookup yields CDR1 MNHEY and CDR2 SVGAGI. The CDR3 consists of 14 residues. The germline V and J ends were trimmed by 6 bases and 5 bases, with 17 bases remaining between them. CDR3 residues: CASSRDSGFDEQYF. The DNA of the CDR3 is TGTGCCAGCAGCCGTGACAGCGGCTTCGACGAGCAGTACTTC.

The rearrangement links TRBV7-2 to TRBJ2-1; D is ambiguous. The CDR3 contains 15 residues. CDR1 and CDR2 (germline): SGHTA, FQGNSA. V dropped 6 bases and J dropped 4 bases, with 16 bases sitting between them. The chain's CDR3 is CASRGGFRPYNEQFF. For the CDR3, the DNA is TGTGCCAGCAGGGGTGGGTTCCGCCCGTACAATGAGCAGTTCTTC.

The chain links TRBV10-3 to TRBJ1-2, with TRBD1 matching 7 bases. The trim removed 0 bases at V and 1 base at J, leaving 5 bases unmatched. Germline CDR1 ENHRY, CDR2 SYGVKD. The CDR3 is made up of 16 amino acids. The CDR3 is CAISESGQRFNYGYTF. CDR3 nucleotides: TGTGCCATCAGTGAGTCGGGACAGAGGTTTAACTATGGCTACACCTTC.

The V gene is TRBV5-1, the J gene TRBJ2-3; either TRBD1 or TRBD2 may supply D (5 bases each). The CDR3 consists of 14 residues. V lost 0 bases, J lost 2 bases, and 7 bases lay in between. Looked up from germline, CDR1 is SGHRS and CDR2 is YFSETQ. The CDR3: CASSLGDPTDTQYF. The CDR3 bases are TGCGCCAGCAGCTTGGGGGACCCCACAGATACGCAGTATTTT.

V gene TRBV30 combines with J gene TRBJ1-2; D uncertain. The length of the CDR3 is 13 residues. CDR1 is GTSNPN, CDR2 SVGIG, per germline (reference sequence). The ends were cut back, 4 bases at V and 7 bases at J, with 16 bases in the middle. CDR3 nucleotide sequence: TGTGCCTGGACCGACGCCGTCAAGAGTGGCTACACCTTC. Translation: CAWTDAVKSGYTF.

V is TRBV15 and J is TRBJ2-2, with D unclear. Trimming shortened V by 0 bases and J by 4 bases, and 9 bases separated the two germline ends. The CDR3 length is 15 residues. Germline V gene data show CDR1 as LNHNV and CDR2 as YYDKDF (reference sequence). The CDR3: CATSREGLLTGELFF. Written as DNA, the CDR3 is TGTGCCACCAGCAGAGAGGGCCTTCTCACCGGGGAGCTGTTTTTT.

The chain joins TRBV7-9 to TRBJ2-1; 9 nucleotides align to TRBD2. V was clipped by 3 bases and J by 0 bases; unmatched bases: 9. CDR1 is SEHNR and CDR2 is FQNEAQ in the germline V gene (reference sequence). The CDR3 has 18 residues. The CDR3 sequence: CASSFRAGGRSSYNEQFF. For the CDR3, the DNA is TGTGCCAGCAGCTTTCGAGCGGGAGGTCGTAGCTCCTACAATGAGCAGTTCTTC.

Here the CDR3 DNA reads TGTGCCAGCAGTTCTAGCGGGAGTTTCAATGAGCAGTTCTTC. Protein sequence: CASSSSGSFNEQFF. The chain recombines TRBV6-4 with TRBJ2-1; 10 bases map to TRBD2. This CDR3 region has 14 residues. CDR1 and CDR2 from the germline V gene are MRHNA and SNTAGT. V lost 5 bases, J lost 6 bases, and 4 bases stayed unmatched.